Listed here is a single T cell receptor (beta chain). This sample is drawn from a study of blood T cell repertoires in COVID-19. Study-wide context: Spain, Italy and the United States supplied samples that represented acute and convalescent COVID-19. PBMCs, B-cell-depleted T cells, or T cells were the source of the cDNA or gDNA that made up the material.

The CDR3 runs 13 residues. In germline, CDR1 is KGHSH, CDR2 LQKENI. Between the trimmed V and J ends, which lost 2 bases and 8 bases, there was a span of 12 bases. In the authors' workflow: Scientists estimated how many nucleated cells there were by amplifying reference gene primers. TCRdb's copy holds only in-frame clones and misses some; the assay was immunoSEQ multiplex PCR. V and J calls and clone size are copied from that table; D and trimming were computed from the DNA. The sample has about 130,000 clones; about 90% are singletons. This sequence was found in a woman aged 55 to 70 with acute or convalescent COVID-19. The sequenced material came from peripheral blood. The chain employs TRBV18 and TRBJ1-2; D is uncertain. The CDR3 protein is CASSPSETSGYTF. DNA for the CDR3: TGTGCCAGCTCACCATCAGAGACATCGGGCTACACCTTC.